This T cell receptor (beta chain) was profiled in a study of blood T cell repertoires in COVID-19. Libraries were prepared by immunoSEQ multiplex PCR; TCRdb keeps only in-frame clonotypes and omits some of them. The sample lists 80,000 to 100,000 clones, about 82% occurring once. This TCR derives from a woman aged 55 to 70 in a cohort sampled during active or convalescent COVID-19. The sample consisted of peripheral blood.

CDR3 nucleotides: TGTGCCAGCAGTGAGGAGGCCGTCTCTGGAAACACCATATATTTT. Its protein product is CASSEEAVSGNTIYF. The chain has TRBV2 and TRBJ1-3; no clear D. V dropped 3 bases and J dropped 0 bases, with 9 bases sitting between them. CDR1 and CDR2 from the germline V gene are SNHLY and FYNNEI. The CDR3 sequence is 15 residues long.